This TCR beta chain was identified during a study of shared clonotypes between healthy human individuals. The protocol was immunoSEQ multiplex PCR, while the TCRdb copy is restricted to in-frame clones and leaves out a portion. Of 400,000 to 550,000 clones listed, around 79% are singletons. Trimming took 5 bases from V and 6 from J; bases not matched to a gene: 9. Germline CDR1 is SGHAT and CDR2 is FQNNGV. The CDR3 length is 15 residues. This TCR was sampled from a woman aged 40-49 years in good health. Some clones in this sample may be carry-over from other donors' samples. The chain uses TRBV11-2 and TRBJ2-1; TRBD2 aligns across 8 bases. Material: PBMCs. CDR3 protein: CASSVTSGLGNEQFF. As DNA, the CDR3 is TGTGCCAGCAGCGTCACTAGCGGACTGGGCAATGAGCAGTTCTTC. Full variable domain (missing parts from reference TRBV11-2 and TRBJ2-1): EAGVAQSPRYKIIEKRQSVAFWCNPISGHATLYWYQQILGQGPKLLIQFQNNGVVDDSQLPKDRFSAERLKGVDSTLKIQPAKLEDSAVYLCASSVTSGLGNEQFFGPGTRLTVL.